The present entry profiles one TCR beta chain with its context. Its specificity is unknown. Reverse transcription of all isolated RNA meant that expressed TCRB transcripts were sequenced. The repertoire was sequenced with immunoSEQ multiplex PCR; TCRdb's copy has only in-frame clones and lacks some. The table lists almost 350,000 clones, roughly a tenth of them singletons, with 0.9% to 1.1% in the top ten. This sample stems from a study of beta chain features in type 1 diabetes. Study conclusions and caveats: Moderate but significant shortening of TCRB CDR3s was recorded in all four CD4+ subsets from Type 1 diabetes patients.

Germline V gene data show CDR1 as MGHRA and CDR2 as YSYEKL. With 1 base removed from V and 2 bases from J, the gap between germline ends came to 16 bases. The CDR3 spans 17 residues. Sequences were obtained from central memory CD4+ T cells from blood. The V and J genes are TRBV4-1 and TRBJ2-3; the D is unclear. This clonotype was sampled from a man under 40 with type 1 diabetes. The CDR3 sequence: CASSQGALGGLTDTQYF. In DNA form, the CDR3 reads TGCGCCAGCAGCCAAGGGGCACTGGGTGGCCTCACAGATACGCAGTATTTT.